These 26 T cell receptor beta chains came from one sample sequenced in a study of shared clonotypes between healthy human individuals. Profiled with immunoSEQ multiplex PCR; TCRdb holds only in-frame clones, not every one. The sample includes 95,000 to 120,000 clones, under 70% of them seen just once. Input material: memory CD8+ T cells sorted from blood. Subset noted: CD45RO+ cells pooled with CCR7-negative TemRA cells. The receptor source for this set is a young woman in good health.

The chain uses TRBV6-1 and TRBJ2-7, with TRBD2 as a possible D gene (6 bases). The germline V and J ends were trimmed by 2 bases and 3 bases, with 14 bases remaining between them. The CDR3 consists of 15 residues. CDR1 is MNHNS and CDR2 is SASEGT in the germline V gene. The CDR3 here is CASSESSGRGYEQYF. DNA of the CDR3: TGTGCCAGCAGTGAATCGTCCGGGCGGGGCTACGAGCAGTACTTC.

On this clone: Other DNA sequences in the sample encode the same CDR3. This chain joins TRBV27 and TRBJ2-3; no clear D. The CDR3 is made up of 12 amino acids. V lost 5 bases and J 6 bases, leaving 9 bases between the germline ends. Looked up from germline, CDR1 is MNHEY and CDR2 is SMNVEV (reference sequence). The CDR3 sequence is CASSLLGDTQYF. Written as DNA, the CDR3 is TGTGCCAGCAGTCTCTTAGGTGATACGCAGTATTTT.

V gene TRBV14 combines with J gene TRBJ2-5, with D tentatively TRBD1 or TRBD2 (5 bases each). The V and J ends lost 4 bases and 5 bases respectively, with 14 bases between them. The CDR3 contains 14 residues. Per germline, CDR1 SGHDN and CDR2 FVKESK. The CDR3 DNA is TGTGCCAGCAGCCCGGGGACCCTGCGGGAGACCCAGTACTTC. It encodes CASSPGTLRETQYF.

A few counts support this clone. This chain uses TRBV7-9 with TRBJ1-2, with TRBD1 as a possible D gene (5 bases). The CDR3 sequence is 14 residues long. CDR1 and CDR2 from the germline V gene are SEHNR and FQNEAQ (reference sequence). The V and J ends lost 2 bases and 5 bases respectively, with 12 bases between them. This CDR3 reads CASSLYGQGYGYTF. Here the CDR3 DNA reads TGTGCCAGCAGCTTATACGGTCAGGGATATGGCTACACCTTC.

The chain uses TRBV28 and TRBJ2-7; 9 positions match TRBD2. V was clipped by 7 bases and J by 1 base; unmatched bases: 8. CDR1 is MDHEN and CDR2 is SYDVKM in the germline V gene. The CDR3 extends over 15 amino acids. The CDR3 loop is CASTLGLATSYEQYF. CDR3 sequence (DNA): TGTGCCAGCACCCTCGGACTAGCGACTTCCTACGAGCAGTACTTC.

The gene calls are TRBV18 and TRBJ1-2; D not certain. Germline lookup yields CDR1 KGHSH and CDR2 LQKENI. The CDR3 is 16 residues long. Trimming removed 6 bases from V and 4 bases from J, with 21 bases in between. The CDR3 DNA follows: TGTGCCAGCTCCCCAGAGGACGGACGACTTCCCTATGGCTACACCTTC. This translates into CASSPEDGRLPYGYTF.

The V call is TRBV28, the J call TRBJ1-1; D perhaps matches TRBD1 (5 bases). From germline, CDR1 is MDHEN and CDR2 SYDVKM. The CDR3 loop spans 15 amino acids. V was clipped by 5 bases and J by 4 bases, with 17 bases between them. In nucleotides, the CDR3 is TGTGCCAGCAGTATCGGGACTTTTGAGGGCACTGAAGCTTTCTTT. It encodes CASSIGTFEGTEAFF.

The chain couples TRBV28 to TRBJ1-1; D gene uncertain. Germline V CDR1 and CDR2: MDHEN, SYDVKM. The CDR3 has 13 residues. The V end lost 3 bases, the J end lost 0 bases, and 5 bases lay between the germline ends. DNA for the CDR3: TGTGCCAGCAGTTTCGGCTTGAACACTGAAGCTTTCTTT. This translates into CASSFGLNTEAFF.

This clone is a singleton in its sample. This chain links TRBV15 with TRBJ2-7, with TRBD2 as a possible D gene (8 bases). This CDR3 spans 15 amino acids. CDR1 is LNHNV and CDR2 is YYDKDF in the germline V gene (reference sequence). Deletions cut 4 bases from V and 5 bases from J, with 18 bases between. CDR3 region: CATSIDREGANEQYF. The DNA for the CDR3 is TGTGCCACCAGCATAGACCGGGAGGGGGCCAACGAGCAGTACTTC.

The chain uses TRBV5-4 and TRBJ1-1; D perhaps matches TRBD1 (5 bases). Germline CDR1 and CDR2: SGHNT and YYREEE (reference sequence). The CDR3 runs 17 residues. The ends were cut back, 2 bases at V and 4 bases at J, with 21 bases in the middle. The CDR3: CASSLIDWGRLGTEAFF. CDR3 nucleotides: TGTGCCAGCAGCTTAATCGACTGGGGACGGCTAGGCACTGAAGCTTTCTTT.

The V call is TRBV6-1, the J call TRBJ2-7; D gene ambiguous. Trimming stripped 8 bases from V and 5 bases from J, with 13 bases between. Germline V gene data show CDR1 as MNHNS and CDR2 as SASEGT. CDR3 length equals 12 residues. CDR3 in DNA: TGTGCCAGCGCTCCCGTTTCTCACGAGCAGTACTTC. It yields the protein CASAPVSHEQYF.

This clone was counted a few times. In nucleotides, the CDR3 is TGTGCCAGCAGCGCAGACAGGGAGTACGAGCAGTACTTC. It yields the protein CASSADREYEQYF. J is TRBJ2-7 and V is TRBV5-4, with 7 bases lining up with TRBD1. CDR1 is SGHNT and CDR2 is YYREEE in the germline V gene (reference sequence). The CDR3 length is 13 residues. The trim removed 4 bases at V and 4 bases at J, leaving 5 bases unmatched.

V and J are TRBV9 and TRBJ2-3; 7 bases map to TRBD2. Germline V gives CDR1 SGDLS, CDR2 YYNGEE. The CDR3 is 15 residues long. Trimming cost V 4 bases and J 1 base; bases outside gene matches: 6. CDR3 DNA: TGTGCCAGCAGCCCTGGGGGGAGGGGCACAGATACGCAGTATTTT. Translating gives CASSPGGRGTDTQYF.

This clone was seen just once. At one end, the junction sequence differs from germline, possibly due to a read error. The genes are TRBV4-1 and TRBJ2-7; 9 nucleotides agree with TRBD2. CDR3 length: 15 residues. Germline V CDR1 and CDR2: MGHRA, YSYEKL. CDR3 residues: CASSSRDSGSYEQYF. CDR3 sequence (DNA): TGTGCCAGCAGCTCCAGAGATAGCGGGAGCTACGAGCAGTACTTC.

The chain employs TRBV29-1 and TRBJ1-1; no firm D call. V was shortened by 4 bases and J by 10 bases, with 13 bases between the two germline ends. The CDR3 contains 11 residues. Germline V lookup: CDR1 SQVTM, CDR2 ANQGSEA. The CDR3 reads CSVVDLPGAFF. The CDR3 DNA is TGCAGCGTTGTCGACTTACCAGGAGCTTTCTTT.

The chain joins TRBV7-2 to TRBJ1-2; perhaps TRBD1 as D (5 bases). Germline lookup yields CDR1 SGHTA and CDR2 FQGNSA. The CDR3 is 15 residues long. Trimming left V 2 bases short and J 0 bases short, with 10 bases between. This CDR3 reads CASSLMQGANYGYTF. CDR3 DNA sequence: TGTGCCAGCAGCTTAATGCAGGGAGCTAACTATGGCTACACCTTC.

V gene TRBV10-3 combines with J gene TRBJ2-7; TRBD2 matches at 12 bases. The CDR3 covers 14 residues. Germline V gene lookup returns CDR1 ENHRY and CDR2 SYGVKD. J gave up 2 bases and V 6 bases, and 2 bases lay outside the gene matches. In DNA, the CDR3 is TGTGCCATCAGCCTAGCGGGAGGGCCCTACGAGCAGTACTTC. Translation gives CAISLAGGPYEQYF.

The CDR3 DNA sequence: TGTGCCAGCAGCCAAGACCACGGGACAGGGGAGGAAAAACTGTTTTTT. Translated, it gives CASSQDHGTGEEKLFF. V gene TRBV5-4 combines with J gene TRBJ1-4; 10 bases are shared with TRBD1. Germline trimming cut 4 bases from V and 8 bases from J; bases unmatched to any gene: 11. The CDR3 extends over 16 amino acids. Per the germline V gene, CDR1 is SGHNT and CDR2 is YYREEE (reference sequence).

This chain uses TRBV5-6 with TRBJ2-5; D is perhaps TRBD1 or TRBD2 (5 bases each). The germline gives CDR1 SGHDT, CDR2 YYEEEE. The CDR3 loop spans 13 amino acids. The V gene lost 2 bases and the J gene lost 5 bases, with 10 bases spanning the gap. The CDR3 DNA sequence: TGTGCCAGCAGCTTTGGGGGAAAGGAGACCCAGTACTTC. Protein sequence: CASSFGGKETQYF.

V and J are TRBV29-1 and TRBJ2-7; D may be TRBD2 (6 bases). Germline-derived CDR1 and CDR2 are SQVTM and ANQGSEA. The length of the CDR3 is 12 residues. Trimming left V 3 bases short and J 3 bases short, with 9 bases between. The CDR3 DNA sequence: TGCAGCGTTGAGGGGAGGTTCTACGAGCAGTACTTC. Translating it yields CSVEGRFYEQYF.

The chain couples TRBV18 to TRBJ2-3, with 9 bases identical to TRBD2. V lost 3 bases to trimming and J lost 3 bases; unmatched junction nucleotides: 7. In germline, CDR1 is KGHSH, CDR2 LQKENI. The CDR3 consists of 16 residues. CDR3: CASSPSLAGVTDTQYF. In DNA, the CDR3 is TGTGCCAGCTCACCCTCCTTAGCGGGAGTAACAGATACGCAGTATTTT.

The chain links TRBV5-1 to TRBJ2-2; maybe TRBD1 (6 bases). V lost 2 bases and J lost 6, with 11 bases in between. CDR1 and CDR2 from the germline V gene are SGHRS and YFSETQ. The CDR3 extends over 14 amino acids. DNA for the CDR3: TGCGCCAGCAGCTTCCAGGGGTCCCCCGGGGAGCTGTTTTTT. It codes for CASSFQGSPGELFF.

J is TRBJ2-3 and V is TRBV6-1; D may be TRBD2 (5 bases). With 1 base removed from V and 3 bases from J, the gap between germline ends came to 11 bases. CDR3 length: 15 amino acids. The germline gives CDR1 MNHNS, CDR2 SASEGT. The CDR3 protein is CASSEGAGGTDTQYF. CDR3 nucleotide sequence: TGTGCCAGCAGTGAAGGAGCCGGCGGGACAGATACGCAGTATTTT.

This clone was detected a few times. The chain employs TRBV7-2 and TRBJ1-2; D not certain. V lost 8 bases and J 5 bases, leaving 15 bases between the germline ends. In germline, CDR1 is SGHTA, CDR2 FQGNSA. The CDR3 loop spans 13 amino acids. The CDR3 reads CASANPQVYGYTF. For the CDR3, the DNA is TGTGCCAGCGCAAACCCCCAGGTGTATGGCTACACCTTC.

This chain joins TRBV9 and TRBJ1-2; 9 nucleotides match TRBD1. There are 15 residues in the CDR3. The V gene's germline CDR1 is SGDLS and CDR2 YYNGEE. V lost 4 bases and J lost 10; bases outside the gene matches: 14. In nucleotides, the CDR3 is TGTGCCAGCAGCCAAAGGTGGGGACAGGGCTTTTCCTACACCTTC. Encoded protein: CASSQRWGQGFSYTF.

The chain carries TRBV4-1 and TRBJ2-6; 7 positions agree with TRBD1. The V and J ends lost 4 bases and 3 bases, in that order; junction bases with no gene match: 6. Germline CDR1 and CDR2: MGHRA and YSYEKL. The CDR3 sequence is 16 residues long. In nucleotides, the CDR3 is TGCGCCAGCAGCCCGACAGGGATAGGTGGGGCCAACGTCCTGACTTTC. This encodes CASSPTGIGGANVLTF.